Given below is one T cell receptor beta chain in context. These data originate in a study of OX40 agonist ivuxolimab in advanced cancers. Study-wide background: Given to patients was ivuxolimab, an agonistic anti-OX40 (CD134) antibody.

V lost 1 base and J lost 0, with 16 bases in between. The CDR3 has 18 amino acids. Germline assignment: CDR1 MGHRA and CDR2 YSYEKL. Sampled blood was obtained at baseline, cycle 4 day 1, and cycle 7 day 1. The data were produced by immunoSEQ multiplex PCR, yet TCRdb's version contains in-frame clones alone and is incomplete. The sample lists 100,000 to 130,000 clones, approximately 90% occurring once. The sequence was obtained from an adult with an advanced solid tumor such as melanoma, head and neck, liver or kidney cancer. The specimen was CD4+ or CD8+ T cells sorted from blood, collected in a trial of the OX40 agonist ivuxolimab. The chain employs TRBV4-1 and TRBJ1-3, with TRBD1 as a possible D gene (5 bases). DNA for the CDR3: TGCGCCAGCAGCCAAGGGCCAGACAGAAAAGACTCTGGAAACACCATATATTTT. Residues: CASSQGPDRKDSGNTIYF.